This T cell receptor beta chain was captured in a study of blood T cell repertoires in COVID-19. Data came from immunoSEQ multiplex PCR; TCRdb stores just in-frame clones and leaves some out. The table has roughly 200,000 clones, 86% seen once. V lost 6 bases, J lost 9 bases, and 18 bases lay in between. Per germline, CDR1 SNHLY and CDR2 FYNNEI. The CDR3 runs to 15 residues. The sample consisted of PBMCs or T cells enriched from blood (not recorded which). The sequence derives from a woman in her 40s with acute COVID-19. The gene calls are TRBV2 and TRBJ1-6; D is perhaps TRBD1 (5 bases). The CDR3 here is CASRPYTGGISPLHF. In DNA, the CDR3 is TGTGCCAGCAGACCTTACACGGGGGGGATTTCACCCCTCCACTTT.